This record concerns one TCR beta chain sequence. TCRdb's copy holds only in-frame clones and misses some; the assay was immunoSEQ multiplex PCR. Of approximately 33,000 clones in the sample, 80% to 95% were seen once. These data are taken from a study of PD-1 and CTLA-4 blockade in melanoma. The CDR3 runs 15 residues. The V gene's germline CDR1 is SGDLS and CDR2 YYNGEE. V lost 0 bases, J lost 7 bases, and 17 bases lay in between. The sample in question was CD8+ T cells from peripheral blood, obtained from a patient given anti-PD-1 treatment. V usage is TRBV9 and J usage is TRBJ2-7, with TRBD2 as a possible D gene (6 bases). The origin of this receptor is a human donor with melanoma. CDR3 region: CASSVGGSGTSEQYF. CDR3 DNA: TGTGCCAGCAGCGTAGGGGGTAGCGGTACGAGTGAGCAGTACTTC.